The 5 T cell receptor beta chains below were found in one sample sequenced in a study of PD-1 blockade in classical Hodgkin lymphoma. Relapse after autologous stem cell transplantation occurred in every patient, and brentuximab vedotin exposure varied. TCRdb's table, derived via immunoSEQ multiplex PCR, lists solely in-frame clones and lacks some. This table has some 150,000 clones, just under 80% appearing once. Source: peripheral blood mononuclear cells (PBMCs), taken before the second cycle of nivolumab. These receptors were collected from a human donor with classical Hodgkin lymphoma.

Concerning this clone: Additional DNA sequences in this sample encode the identical CDR3. The J gene is TRBJ2-1, the V gene TRBV9; 10 nucleotides align to TRBD2. The CDR3 sequence is 15 residues long. The V segment lost 2 bases and the J segment 4 bases; nucleotides outside the gene matches: 3. Germline-derived CDR1 and CDR2 are SGDLS and YYNGEE. CDR3 region: CASSVGLAEYNEQFF. The CDR3 nucleotides read TGTGCCAGCAGCGTCGGACTAGCGGAATACAATGAGCAGTTCTTC.

The chain uses TRBV7-9 and TRBJ1-1; D remains unclear. Germline CDR1 reads SEHNR; CDR2 reads FQNEAQ (reference sequence). The V gene lost 5 bases and the J gene lost 2 bases, with 12 bases spanning the gap. The CDR3 extends over 14 amino acids. In nucleotides, the CDR3 is TGTGCCAGCAGCCAAGCAGGCTCTAACACTGAAGCTTTCTTT. Amino acid sequence: CASSQAGSNTEAFF.

In its sample, this clone was seen a few times. J is TRBJ1-2 and V is TRBV6-7; D is undetermined. TRBV6-7 is an ORF; its function is uncertain. The CDR3 has 15 amino acids. Trimming took 2 bases from V and 4 from J, leaving 14 bases between them. The CDR3: CASSYPRQCLYGYTF. In nucleotides, the CDR3 is TGTGCCAGCAGTTACCCGCGGCAGTGCCTCTATGGCTACACCTTC.

The chain is built from TRBV7-2 and TRBJ1-2, with D perhaps TRBD1 (5 bases). The germline V gene encodes CDR1 SGHTA and CDR2 FQGNSA. Trimming took 1 base from V and 5 from J, leaving 11 bases between them. CDR3 length: 14 residues. CDR3 bases: TGTGCCAGCAGCTTAGTTGGCCAGGGATATGGCTACACCTTC. Its protein product is CASSLVGQGYGYTF.

This clone appeared a single time. The CDR3 bases are TGCAGCGTTGGACAGGGTTCCTACAATGAGCAGTTCTTC. Translating gives CSVGQGSYNEQFF. The chain couples TRBV29-1 to TRBJ2-1, with 7 bases fitting TRBD1. Germline CDR1 SQVTM, CDR2 ANQGSEA. The CDR3 runs to 13 residues. The ends lost 4 bases at V and 1 base at J; junction bases unmatched: 1.